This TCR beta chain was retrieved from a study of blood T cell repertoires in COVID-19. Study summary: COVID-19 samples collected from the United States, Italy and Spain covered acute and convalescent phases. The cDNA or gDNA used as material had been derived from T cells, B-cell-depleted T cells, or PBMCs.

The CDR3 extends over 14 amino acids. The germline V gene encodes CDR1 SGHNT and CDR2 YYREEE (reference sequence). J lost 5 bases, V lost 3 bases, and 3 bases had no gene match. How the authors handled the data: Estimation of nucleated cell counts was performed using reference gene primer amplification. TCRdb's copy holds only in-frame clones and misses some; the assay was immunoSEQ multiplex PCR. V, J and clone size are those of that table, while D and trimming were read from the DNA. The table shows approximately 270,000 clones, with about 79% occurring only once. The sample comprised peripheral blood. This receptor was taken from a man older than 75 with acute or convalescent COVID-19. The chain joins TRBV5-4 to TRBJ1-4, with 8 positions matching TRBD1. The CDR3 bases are TGTGCCAGCAGCTCTTGGACAGGGAATGAAAAACTGTTTTTT. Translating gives CASSSWTGNEKLFF.